A single sample gave rise to the 21 T cell receptor beta chains below, sequenced in a study of T cell responses to AZD1222 COVID-19 vaccine (dated by TCRdb to about 2021). According to the study, the label for this sample's time point signals: about 28 days (+/-7) after the second vaccine dose. The library relied on the immunoSEQ multiplex PCR assay. Entries here come from immuneACCESS through TCRdb and include only in-frame sequences with V and J called. Some clones fail to appear in such tables; in the studies checked, an unresolved V gene covers under half of the shortfall, and the cause of the remainder is unknown. This sample comprises some 130,000 clones, approximately 90% of them detected only once. Clones ranked in the top ten supply more than 1% of the sample. The sample in question was peripheral blood, obtained 28 days after the second AZD1222 dose. Receptor source: an adult who received the AZD1222 COVID-19 vaccine.

The CDR3 sequence is CASSYSSGRAREQFF. The CDR3 DNA follows: TGTGCCAGCAGTTACTCGTCCGGGAGGGCCCGTGAGCAGTTCTTC. This chain joins TRBV6-5 and TRBJ2-1; 8 bases align to TRBD2. V lost 0 bases, J lost 9 bases, and 7 bases stayed unmatched. The CDR3 has 15 amino acids. CDR1 and CDR2 (germline): MNHEY, SVGAGI.

This clone was recorded once. The chain employs TRBV7-9 and TRBJ1-2; D is possibly TRBD1 (6 bases). Germline CDR1 SEHNR, CDR2 FQNEAQ (reference sequence). Trimming pared 2 bases from V and 5 bases from J, leaving 18 bases between. The CDR3 consists of 16 residues. The CDR3 here is CASSLQGKHYPYGYTF. The CDR3 DNA is TGTGCCAGCAGCTTACAGGGGAAGCACTATCCGTATGGCTACACCTTC.

The V gene is TRBV10-3, the J gene TRBJ2-7, with 14 bases aligning to TRBD2. CDR3 length: 16 residues. The germline V gene has CDR1 ENHRY and CDR2 SYGVKD. The ends lost 5 bases at V and 0 bases at J; junction bases unmatched: 3. DNA for the CDR3: TGTGCCATCAGTCCAGGACTAGCGGGGGGCTCCTACGAGCAGTACTTC. This translates into CAISPGLAGGSYEQYF.

CDR3 region: CAWSVLGYEQYF. The DNA of the CDR3 is TGTGCCTGGAGTGTATTGGGTTACGAGCAGTACTTC. The gene calls are TRBV30 and TRBJ2-7, with no clear D. CDR1 is GTSNPN, CDR2 SVGIG, per germline (reference sequence). The CDR3 spans 12 residues. The V and J ends lost 0 bases and 4 bases respectively, with 7 bases between them.

The V call is TRBV3-1 (or the pseudogene TRBV3-2), the J call TRBJ1-2, with 7 positions matching TRBD1. Germline CDR1 reads LGHDT; CDR2 reads YNNKEL (reference sequence). Trimming took 4 bases from V and 3 from J; bases not matched to a gene: 5. There are 14 residues in the CDR3. The DNA of the CDR3 is TGTGCCAGCAGCCGACAGGGAGCTGACTATGGCTACACCTTC. Translated, it gives CASSRQGADYGYTF.

V and J are TRBV20-1 and TRBJ2-1; 8 bases match TRBD2. V lost 3 bases to trimming and J lost 5 bases; unmatched junction nucleotides: 24. Germline V gene sequence: CDR1 DFQATT, CDR2 SNEGSKA (reference sequence). This CDR3 contains 20 residues. CDR3 sequence reads: CSASSIRLAKGGRGHNEQFF. The CDR3 nucleotides are TGCAGTGCTAGTTCCATCAGACTAGCGAAGGGTGGGAGAGGGCACAATGAGCAGTTCTTC.

The V call is TRBV6-2 or TRBV6-3, the J call TRBJ1-2; D ambiguous. The CDR3 is 13 amino acids. V was clipped by 0 bases and J by 7 bases, with 9 bases between them. Germline V gene data show CDR1 as MNHEY and CDR2 as SVGEGT. CDR3: CASSYSPSRGYTF. The CDR3 DNA reads as TGTGCCAGCAGTTACTCCCCTTCACGTGGCTACACCTTC.

J is TRBJ1-1 and V is TRBV7-2, with 10 bases matching TRBD1. This CDR3 has 13 residues. Germline CDR1 reads SGHTA; CDR2 reads FQGNSA. The trim removed 6 bases at V and 4 bases at J, leaving 2 bases unmatched. DNA of the CDR3: TGTGCCAGCAGAAGGACAGGGGGCACTGAAGCTTTCTTT. The encoded protein is CASRRTGGTEAFF.

V and J are TRBV7-3 and TRBJ2-1, with D possibly being TRBD1 (5 bases). Germline assignment: CDR1 SGHTA and CDR2 FQGTGA. CDR3 length: 14 residues. Deletions cut 5 bases from V and 7 bases from J, with 15 bases between. CDR3: CASSPGSSGNEQFF. The CDR3, as DNA: TGTGCCAGCAGCCCCGGGTCGTCAGGGAATGAGCAGTTCTTC.

This sequence joins TRBV7-9 and TRBJ2-7; TRBD1 is a possible D gene (5 bases). This CDR3 region has 14 residues. V lost 5 bases to trimming and J lost 0 bases, with 11 bases between them. CDR1 and CDR2 from the germline V gene are SEHNR and FQNEAQ (reference sequence). The CDR3 sequence: CASSHKGFSYEQYF. The DNA for the CDR3 is TGTGCCAGCAGCCATAAGGGGTTCTCCTACGAGCAGTACTTC.

This clone has just one count. The CDR3 loop is CASSLRLAGSYEQYF. DNA of the CDR3: TGCGCCAGCAGCCTACGACTAGCGGGTAGCTACGAGCAGTACTTC. The chain carries TRBV4-1 and TRBJ2-7; 10 nucleotides agree with TRBD2. This CDR3 spans 15 amino acids. Trimming removed 4 bases from V and 3 bases from J; junction bases left unmatched: 6. The germline V gene encodes CDR1 MGHRA and CDR2 YSYEKL.

The CDR3 DNA is TGTGCCAGCAGTTTAGTCGGTAGCGGCTCCTACGAGCAGTACTTC. The encoded protein is CASSLVGSGSYEQYF. V usage is TRBV28 and J usage is TRBJ2-7, with TRBD2 as a possible D gene (6 bases). The germline V gene has CDR1 MDHEN and CDR2 SYDVKM. The V end lost 2 bases, the J end lost 0 bases, and 11 bases lay between the germline ends. CDR3 length: 15 amino acids.

The rearrangement joins TRBV12-3 or TRBV12-4 to TRBJ1-1; D is possibly TRBD1 (6 bases). Deletions cut 5 bases from V and 5 bases from J, with 9 bases between. The CDR3 has 12 residues. CDR3: CASSPQGTEAFF. In nucleotides, the CDR3 is TGTGCCAGCAGTCCACAGGGTACTGAAGCTTTCTTT.

The rearrangement uses TRBV10-3 and TRBJ2-3; D is unclear. Germline loops: CDR1 ENHRY, CDR2 SYGVKD. Trimming took 7 bases from V and 3 from J, leaving 11 bases between them. The CDR3 totals 13 residues. The CDR3 nucleotides read TGTGCCATCAAATCTTCGGGTACAGATACGCAGTATTTT. Protein product: CAIKSSGTDTQYF.

The rearrangement uses TRBV23-1 and TRBJ1-6; no clear D gene. TRBV23-1 is an open reading frame, and its role is uncertain. The length of the CDR3 is 11 residues. Trimming took 3 bases from V and 10 from J, leaving 4 bases between them. The CDR3 DNA reads TGCGCCAGCAGTCAGGTGTCACCCCTCCACTTT. Protein: CASSQVSPLHF.

The V and J genes are TRBV4-1 and TRBJ1-2; no reliable D call. This CDR3 has 15 amino acids. The germline V and J ends were trimmed by 0 bases and 4 bases, with 12 bases remaining between them. In germline, CDR1 is MGHRA, CDR2 YSYEKL. CDR3 bases: TGCGCCAGCAGCCAAGATTATAAGTACGGCTATGGCTACACCTTC. Translating gives CASSQDYKYGYGYTF.

The chain has TRBV4-2 and TRBJ2-7, with 7 bases matching TRBD1. CDR1 and CDR2 (germline): LGHNA, YNFKEQ. Trimming took 0 bases from V and 5 from J; bases not matched to a gene: 7. The CDR3 totals 15 residues. CDR3 bases: TGTGCCAGCAGCCAAGAAAGGGACAGTGGTAACGAGCAGTACTTC. It translates to CASSQERDSGNEQYF.

CDR3 nucleotide sequence: TGCGCCAGCAGCTTTTTCAGCGGGAGGGACAATGAGCAGTTCTTC. Translation: CASSFFSGRDNEQFF. The chain carries TRBV5-1 and TRBJ2-1; TRBD2 agrees at 10 bases. The CDR3 has 15 amino acids. The J segment lost 5 bases and the V segment lost 2 bases, leaving 4 bases of the junction unmatched. Germline V gene lookup returns CDR1 SGHRS and CDR2 YFSETQ.

The chain couples TRBV10-3 to TRBJ2-7; D ambiguous. The CDR3 loop spans 13 amino acids. Trimming removed 10 bases at V and 0 bases at J, with 13 bases between. The germline gives CDR1 ENHRY, CDR2 SYGVKD. The CDR3 DNA sequence: TGTGCCACAACCGGTACCAGCTCCTACGAGCAGTACTTC. Residues: CATTGTSSYEQYF.

This chain's CDR3 is CASSLEVLYNEQFF. CDR3 coding DNA: TGTGCCAGCAGCTTAGAAGTGCTCTACAATGAGCAGTTCTTC. V is TRBV11-1 and J is TRBJ2-1; D unresolved. The V gene's germline CDR1 is SGHAT and CDR2 FQDESV (reference sequence). Deletions cut 1 base from V and 3 bases from J, with 7 bases between. The CDR3 extends over 14 amino acids.

The rearrangement joins TRBV4-2 to TRBJ1-4, with D possibly TRBD1 on 6 matching bases. Trimming took 5 bases from V and 8 from J, leaving 12 bases between them. This CDR3 is built from 13 residues. Germline CDR1 is LGHNA and CDR2 is YNFKEQ. As DNA, the CDR3 is TGTGCCAGCAGCACAGGGTCCTCCGAAAAACTGTTTTTT. Encoded protein: CASSTGSSEKLFF.